The T cell receptor beta chain described here comes from a study of chemoradiotherapy in HPV16-positive cancers. This clone has just one count. Data came from immunoSEQ multiplex PCR; TCRdb stores just in-frame clones and leaves some out. The profile shows fewer than 15,000 clones, under 75% of them singletons. Deletions cut 5 bases from V and 5 bases from J, with 9 bases between. Germline lookup yields CDR1 DFQATT and CDR2 SNEGSKA (reference sequence). The CDR3 totals 11 residues. Sampling was done from a patient who underwent chemoradiotherapy. The J gene is TRBJ1-1, the V gene TRBV20-1; possibly TRBD1 for D (5 bases). The receptor's source is a human donor with HPV-associated anogenital cancer. The CDR3 is CSARGGTEAFF. DNA for the CDR3: TGCAGTGCTCGGGGGGGGACTGAAGCTTTCTTT.